The rows below give T cell receptor beta chains drawn from one sample of a study of blood T cell repertoires in COVID-19. Libraries were prepared by immunoSEQ multiplex PCR; TCRdb keeps only in-frame clonotypes and omits some of them. This table has over 50,000 clones, about 86% appearing once. Input material: peripheral blood. These receptor sequences come from a human donor in a cohort sampled during active COVID-19. Each CDR3 is given without its conserved first and last residue. D genes are given only for firm matches.

len: 12; d_gene: .; j_gene: TRBJ1-1; v_gene: TRBV3-1/TRBV3-2; CDR3aa: ASSPLQGSGEAF
len: 17; d_gene: TRBD2; j_gene: TRBJ2-3; v_gene: TRBV27; CDR3aa: ASSSPRRGRTYSTDTQY
len: 16; d_gene: TRBD2; j_gene: TRBJ2-2; v_gene: TRBV28; CDR3aa: ASSPGGLAGAVGGELF
len: 12; d_gene: TRBD2; j_gene: TRBJ2-7; v_gene: TRBV4-1; CDR3aa: ASSQGLAPYEQY
len: 12; d_gene: .; j_gene: TRBJ1-2; v_gene: TRBV18; CDR3aa: ASSLDGANYGYT
len: 13; d_gene: TRBD1; j_gene: TRBJ1-5; v_gene: TRBV19; CDR3aa: ASSIPRTGHQPQH
len: 13; d_gene: TRBD1; j_gene: TRBJ2-7; v_gene: TRBV5-1; CDR3aa: ASSLPGTGVNEQY
len: 11; d_gene: .; j_gene: TRBJ2-5; v_gene: TRBV7-2; CDR3aa: ASSFSEQETQY
len: 14; d_gene: TRBD2; j_gene: TRBJ2-2; v_gene: TRBV19; CDR3aa: ASSSRTSGKVGELF
len: 16; d_gene: .; j_gene: TRBJ2-6; v_gene: TRBV18; CDR3aa: ASSPAAAGGSGANVLT
len: 17; d_gene: .; j_gene: TRBJ1-6; v_gene: TRBV14; CDR3aa: ASSQEGGTQTLYNSPLH
len: 10; d_gene: .; j_gene: TRBJ2-7; v_gene: TRBV10-1; CDR3aa: ASSESGGWQY
len: 10; d_gene: .; j_gene: TRBJ1-5; v_gene: TRBV3-1/TRBV3-2; CDR3aa: ASSQRDQPQH
len: 13; d_gene: TRBD2; j_gene: TRBJ2-2; v_gene: TRBV19; CDR3aa: ASSSGTRWTGELF
len: 12; d_gene: .; j_gene: TRBJ1-2; v_gene: TRBV28; CDR3aa: ASTLVRQAEGYT
len: 13; d_gene: TRBD1; j_gene: TRBJ1-2; v_gene: TRBV5-6; CDR3aa: ASSPADRASYGYT
len: 13; d_gene: TRBD2; j_gene: TRBJ2-5; v_gene: TRBV27; CDR3aa: ASSPLAQRRGTQY
len: 14; d_gene: TRBD2; j_gene: TRBJ2-3; v_gene: TRBV7-8; CDR3aa: ASSSQTSGSSDTQY
len: 15; d_gene: .; j_gene: TRBJ2-3; v_gene: TRBV5-1; CDR3aa: ASSPAGTPLRTDTQY
len: 10; d_gene: .; j_gene: TRBJ2-1; v_gene: TRBV3-1/TRBV3-2; CDR3aa: ASSLRGNEQF
len: 9; d_gene: .; j_gene: TRBJ1-1; v_gene: TRBV19; CDR3aa: ASSIFNEAF
len: 11; d_gene: .; j_gene: TRBJ1-5; v_gene: TRBV6-5; CDR3aa: ASSETRNQPQH
len: 12; d_gene: TRBD2; j_gene: TRBJ2-5; v_gene: TRBV19; CDR3aa: ASSRLAGGETQY
len: 10; d_gene: .; j_gene: TRBJ1-2; v_gene: TRBV2; CDR3aa: ASSPGWSGYT
len: 13; d_gene: TRBD2; j_gene: TRBJ2-1; v_gene: TRBV30; CDR3aa: AWSGRAGGNNEQF
len: 11; d_gene: .; j_gene: TRBJ2-5; v_gene: TRBV21-1; CDR3aa: ASSKGPEETQY
len: 11; d_gene: TRBD1; j_gene: TRBJ2-2; v_gene: TRBV5-4; CDR3aa: ASSSRGREELF